These 10 T cell receptor beta chains were all obtained from the same sample, sequenced in a study of T cell responses to AZD1222 COVID-19 vaccine. Profiling relied on immunoSEQ multiplex PCR, and the TCRdb table lists in-frame clones only, not all of them. The data hold 150,000 to 200,000 clones, with about nine tenths observed a single time. The sequencing used peripheral blood, collected on day 0 of AZD1222 vaccination. Receptor source: an adult in good health.

V usage is TRBV2 and J usage is TRBJ1-3, with D unclear. This CDR3 comprises 14 residues. Germline assignment: CDR1 SNHLY and CDR2 FYNNEI. The germline V and J ends were trimmed by 5 bases and 5 bases, with 13 bases remaining between them. The CDR3 sequence: CASSSGPRRNTIYF. The CDR3, as DNA: TGTGCCAGCAGTTCTGGGCCCCGGAGAAACACCATATATTTT. Supplemented by reference TRBV2 and TRBJ1-3, the full variable domain reads EPEVTQTPSHQVTQMGQEVILRCVPISNHLYFYWYRQILGQKVEFLVSFYNNEISEKSEIFDDQFSVERPDGSNFTLKIRSTKLEDSAMYFCASSSGPRRNTIYFGEGSWLTVV.

This chain connects TRBV7-9 to TRBJ1-4; unclear D gene. The CDR3 runs 13 residues. Trimming removed 4 bases at V and 6 bases at J, with 9 bases between. CDR1 is SEHNR and CDR2 is FQNEAQ in the germline V gene (reference sequence). The CDR3 DNA follows: TGTGCCAGCAGCTCGTTCCCCCATGAAAAACTGTTTTTT. Its translation: CASSSFPHEKLFF.

The chain has TRBV10-2 and TRBJ1-2; TRBD1 agrees at 11 bases. The V and J ends lost 3 bases and 5 bases, in that order; junction bases with no gene match: 5. Germline-derived CDR1 and CDR2 are WSHSY and SAAADI. The CDR3 is 15 amino acids. The CDR3 sequence is CASSDGTGGVYGYTF. The CDR3 DNA reads TGCGCCAGCAGTGACGGGACAGGGGGGGTTTATGGCTACACCTTC.

This chain connects TRBV10-3 to TRBJ1-2; 9 bases align to TRBD1. V gave up 8 bases and J gave up 0 bases; unmatched junction bases: 4. The germline V gene has CDR1 ENHRY and CDR2 SYGVKD. The CDR3 length is 14 residues. In DNA form, the CDR3 reads TGTGCCATCCTCGGACAGGGGACTAACTATGGCTACACCTTC. Amino acid sequence: CAILGQGTNYGYTF.

The chain couples TRBV5-8 to TRBJ2-7, with D perhaps matching TRBD1 (6 bases). The CDR3 runs to 14 residues. CDR1 and CDR2 (germline): SGHTS, YDEGEE. The V and J ends lost 0 bases and 3 bases respectively, with 10 bases between them. The CDR3, as DNA: TGTGCCAGCAGCTTGGGAGGGGGAATCTACGAGCAGTACTTC. Protein product: CASSLGGGIYEQYF. The entire variable domain, with the rest obtained from reference TRBV5-8 and TRBJ2-7, is as follows: EAGVTQSPTHLIKTRGQQATLRCSPISGHTSVYWYQQALGLGLQFLLWYDEGEERNRGNFPPRFSGRQFPNYSSELNVNALELEDSALYLCASSLGGGIYEQYFGPGTRLTVT.

The chain has TRBV5-1 and TRBJ2-5; 9 nucleotides align to TRBD2. V was pared by 5 bases and J by 4 bases, with 12 bases of the junction left unmatched. The CDR3 has 16 amino acids. The V gene's germline CDR1 is SGHRS and CDR2 YFSETQ. The CDR3 DNA follows: TGCGCCAGCAGGGGGATAGCGGGGGCCGTGGGAGAGACCCAGTACTTC. It yields the protein CASRGIAGAVGETQYF.

The rearrangement uses TRBV3-1 (or the pseudogene TRBV3-2) and TRBJ2-1; a possible D gene is TRBD1 (6 bases). The CDR3 sequence is 14 residues long. In germline, CDR1 is LGHDT, CDR2 YNNKEL (reference sequence). Trimming shortened V by 0 bases and J by 7 bases, and 10 bases separated the two germline ends. In DNA form, the CDR3 reads TGTGCCAGCAGCCAAGAGGGCAGGGGAAATGAGCAGTTCTTC. Translation: CASSQEGRGNEQFF.

This clone was detected only once. The junction does not match germline at one end; this may be a read error. This chain joins TRBV7-7 and TRBJ2-3; D unresolved. Germline CDR1 is SSHAT and CDR2 is FNYEAQ (reference sequence). The CDR3 runs to 15 residues. The CDR3 loop is CASSPHGSGTDTQYF. For the CDR3, the DNA is TGTGCTAGCAGCCCACACGGATCCGGCACAGATACGCAGTATTTT.

The CDR3 nucleotides read TGCGCCAGCAGCCAAACTGGACATTCCACAGATACGCAGTATTTT. It is translated as CASSQTGHSTDTQYF. This chain uses TRBV4-1 with TRBJ2-3, with D maybe TRBD1 (5 bases). The CDR3 covers 15 residues. The germline CDR1 and CDR2 sequences are MGHRA and YSYEKL. Trimming pared 2 bases from V and 2 bases from J, leaving 11 bases between.

The V and J genes are TRBV7-2 and TRBJ1-1; 12 bases agree with TRBD1. The germline gives CDR1 SGHTA, CDR2 FQGNSA. The CDR3 has 18 amino acids. The V segment lost 4 bases and the J segment 2 bases; nucleotides outside the gene matches: 11. The CDR3 region is CASSWDRGQVFGNTEAFF. The CDR3 DNA sequence: TGTGCCAGCAGCTGGGACAGGGGGCAAGTATTCGGAAACACTGAAGCTTTCTTT. The entire variable domain, with the rest obtained from reference TRBV7-2 and TRBJ1-1, is as follows: GAGVSQSPSNKVTEKGKDVELRCDPISGHTALYWYRQSLGQGLEFLIYFQGNSAPDKSGLPSDRFSAERTGGSVSTLTIQRTQQEDSAVYLCASSWDRGQVFGNTEAFFGQGTRLTVV.